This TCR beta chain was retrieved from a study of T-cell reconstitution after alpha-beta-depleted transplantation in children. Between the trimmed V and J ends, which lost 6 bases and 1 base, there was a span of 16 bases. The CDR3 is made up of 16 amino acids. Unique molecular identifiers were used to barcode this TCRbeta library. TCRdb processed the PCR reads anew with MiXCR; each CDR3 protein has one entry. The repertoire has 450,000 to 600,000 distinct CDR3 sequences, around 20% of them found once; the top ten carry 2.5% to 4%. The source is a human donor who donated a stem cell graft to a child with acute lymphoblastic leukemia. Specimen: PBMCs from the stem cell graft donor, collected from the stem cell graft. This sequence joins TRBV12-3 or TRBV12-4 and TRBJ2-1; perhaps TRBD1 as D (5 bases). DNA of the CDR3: TGTGCCAGCAGCCGCCAAGTAGGGGTTTCCTACAATGAGCAGTTCTTC. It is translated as CASSRQVGVSYNEQFF.